This T cell receptor (beta chain) derives from a study of low-dose radiotherapy and immunotherapy resistance in tumors. Turning to the study itself: For Cohort 1, fractions of 0.5 Gy were given every 2 weeks, reaching 6.5 Gy overall. Cohort 2 received 1 Gy per fraction every two weeks, totaling 13 Gy over 26 weeks. Intravenous ipilimumab 1 mg/kg every six weeks was given with nivolumab 240 mg every two weeks.

Ipilimumab, nivolumab, aspirin, low-dose cyclophosphamide and low-dose radiotherapy were administered to donors. The V and J ends lost 3 bases and 8 bases respectively, with 15 bases between them. The CDR3 consists of 15 residues. Per the germline V gene, CDR1 is SGHKS and CDR2 is YYEKEE (reference sequence). With TRAV- and TRBV-specific primers, first-strand cDNA was made, covering the alpha and beta chains. Amplification, which lasted 20 to 25 PCR cycles, used a constant-region primer and V-primer adapter to amplify TCRs. TCRdb reprocessed the reads via MiXCR and lists one record per CDR3 protein. The data show 10,000 to 15,000 distinct CDR3 sequences, with roughly 60% seen just once and roughly 7.7% held by the top ten.

V gene TRBV5-5 combines with J gene TRBJ1-6; D possibly corresponds to TRBD1 (6 bases). This clonotype was obtained from a human donor with advanced metastatic prostate, ovarian, gallbladder or colorectal cancer (not recorded which). This table probably holds off-target reads from a library built for another chain. This chain's CDR3 is CASSSRQGTDSPLHF. In DNA, the CDR3 is TGTGCCAGCAGCTCGAGGCAGGGGACCGATTCACCCCTCCACTTT.